This T cell receptor beta chain was observed in a study of blood T cells in healthy people across ages. For the second PCR, which ran for about 6 to 11 cycles, a sample-barcoded 5' primer and a J-beta primer mix were used. A single record per CDR3 protein comes from TCRdb applying MiXCR to the 5' RACE reads. The sample includes approximately 960,000 distinct CDR3 sequences, roughly 28% of them seen just once. CDR3 length equals 14 residues. J was trimmed by 5 bases and V by 6 bases; bases with no gene match: 7. Per germline, CDR1 SNHLY and CDR2 FYNNEI. The same sample was also used in a study of T cells of mothers and their children.

Sample: blood. This clonotype was obtained from a woman in her forties in good health. The gene calls are TRBV2 and TRBJ2-3; 8 bases fit TRBD1. CDR3 nucleotides: TGTGCCAGCAGATTTCAGGGGGCGGGAGATACGCAGTATTTT. It translates to CASRFQGAGDTQYF.